These 28 T cell receptor beta chains originate from one sample sequenced in a study of blood T cell repertoires in COVID-19. This table comes from immunoSEQ multiplex PCR, and its TCRdb copy is limited to in-frame clones, with some not included. Among more than 200,000 clones listed, about 83% were seen once. The material sequenced was peripheral blood. The receptors originated from a man aged 35-49 years with active or convalescent COVID-19.

V is TRBV29-1 and J is TRBJ1-1; possible D gene TRBD1, 6 bases. The CDR3 loop spans 15 amino acids. The germline gives CDR1 SQVTM, CDR2 ANQGSEA. The V end lost 4 bases, the J end lost 0 bases, and 15 bases lay between the germline ends. CDR3 DNA sequence: TGCAGCGTTGCAGGACAGAGGTTCATGAACACTGAAGCTTTCTTT. This sequence encodes CSVAGQRFMNTEAFF.

Only a few counts were recorded for this clone. Other DNA sequences in the sample encode the same CDR3. The chain employs TRBV27 and TRBJ1-2; the D gene is possibly TRBD1 (6 bases). Germline V gene sequence: CDR1 MNHEY, CDR2 SMNVEV (reference sequence). With 2 bases removed from V and 5 bases from J, the gap between germline ends came to 9 bases. This CDR3 is 13 amino acids long. The CDR3 nucleotides read TGTGCCAGCAGTTTAACGAGGGGGTATGGCTACACCTTC. Translating gives CASSLTRGYGYTF.

V gene TRBV5-6 combines with J gene TRBJ2-7; maybe TRBD2 (6 bases). This CDR3 has 15 residues. The V and J ends lost 1 base and 2 bases respectively, with 13 bases between them. The germline V gene has CDR1 SGHDT and CDR2 YYEEEE. This chain's CDR3 is CASSLIRGMTYEQYF. CDR3 DNA sequence: TGTGCCAGCAGCTTGATCCGGGGGATGACCTACGAGCAGTACTTC.

V and J are TRBV28 and TRBJ1-6, with TRBD1 matching over 8 bases. The CDR3 length is 15 residues. Germline CDR1 is MDHEN and CDR2 is SYDVKM. The V segment lost 6 bases and the J segment 6 bases; nucleotides outside the gene matches: 7. The CDR3 region has the DNA TGTGCCAGCAGCTCAATGACAGGGGTTAATTCACCCCTCCACTTT. This encodes CASSSMTGVNSPLHF.

The V gene is TRBV6-5, the J gene TRBJ2-6; no definite D call. Germline lookup yields CDR1 MNHEY and CDR2 SVGAGI. V was pared by 6 bases and J by 0 bases, with 9 bases between. There are 15 residues in the CDR3. The chain's CDR3 is CASSGRSSGANVLTF. CDR3 in DNA: TGTGCCAGCAGCGGTAGGAGCTCTGGGGCCAACGTCCTGACTTTC.

V is TRBV4-1 and J is TRBJ2-1; tentative D call: TRBD1 (6 bases). The CDR3 has 17 amino acids. Trimming pared 2 bases from V and 0 bases from J, leaving 14 bases between. Germline V gene lookup returns CDR1 MGHRA and CDR2 YSYEKL. The CDR3 nucleotides read TGCGCCAGCAGCCAATCCAGGGGATCGAGCTCCTACAATGAGCAGTTCTTC. Translation: CASSQSRGSSSYNEQFF.

This rearrangement joins TRBV20-1 to TRBJ1-1, with D hard to call. This CDR3 spans 11 amino acids. Deletions cut 6 bases from V and 10 bases from J, with 15 bases between. CDR1 and CDR2 (germline): DFQATT, SNEGSKA (reference sequence). The DNA for the CDR3 is TGCAGTGCGTTACAGCCCGCAGGAGCTTTCTTT. Translation: CSALQPAGAFF.

The chain uses TRBV5-1 and TRBJ2-7, with D perhaps matching TRBD1 (6 bases). CDR1 is SGHRS and CDR2 is YFSETQ in the germline V gene. This CDR3 contains 14 residues. Trimming removed 2 bases at V and 3 bases at J, with 12 bases between. The DNA of the CDR3 is TGCGCCAGCAGCTTAATCTCGGACAGCTACGAGCAGTACTTC. Translating gives CASSLISDSYEQYF.

The rearrangement joins TRBV7-9 to TRBJ2-1; tentative D call: TRBD1 (6 bases). The CDR3 runs 13 residues. Trimming removed 7 bases from V and 8 bases from J, with 15 bases in between. CDR1 SEHNR and CDR2 FQNEAQ come from the germline V gene (reference sequence). The CDR3 nucleotides are TGTGCCAGCACCCCCCCAGGGGACGATGAGCAGTTCTTC. This translates into CASTPPGDDEQFF.

This chain uses TRBV25-1 with TRBJ1-4; 7 positions match TRBD1. The CDR3 runs to 15 residues. Germline CDR1 and CDR2: MGHDK and SYGVNS. V gave up 6 bases and J gave up 3 bases; unmatched junction bases: 7. The CDR3 DNA reads TGTGCCAGCAGGAGCCTAACAGGGGCTAATGAAAAACTGTTTTTT. This sequence encodes CASRSLTGANEKLFF.

The chain couples TRBV6-5 to TRBJ2-5; the match to TRBD1 covers 9 bases. CDR3 length: 13 residues. Germline CDR1 MNHEY, CDR2 SVGAGI. Here the CDR3 reads CASGTGYGETQYF. The CDR3 region has the DNA TGTGCGAGCGGGACAGGGTATGGGGAGACCCAGTACTTC.

This clone was observed a few times. V is TRBV7-2 and J is TRBJ2-7; D remains unclear. Germline V gene sequence: CDR1 SGHTA, CDR2 FQGNSA. This CDR3 region has 14 residues. V lost 5 bases to trimming and J lost 0 bases, with 11 bases between them. The CDR3 nucleotides read TGTGCCAGCAGCCCTCAGGCAGACTCCTACGAGCAGTACTTC. Translation gives CASSPQADSYEQYF.

The V call is TRBV5-4, the J call TRBJ2-7; 8 bases map to TRBD2. The V and J ends lost 6 bases and 4 bases, in that order; junction bases with no gene match: 15. The CDR3 runs to 16 residues. The germline CDR1 and CDR2 sequences are SGHNT and YYREEE (reference sequence). In nucleotides, the CDR3 is TGTGCCAGCACCCCCGGACCCACTAGCGGACGGTACGAGCAGTACTTC. Translated: CASTPGPTSGRYEQYF.

The chain couples TRBV11-2 to TRBJ2-1; D perhaps matches TRBD2 (5 bases). Germline CDR1 and CDR2: SGHAT and FQNNGV. The CDR3 is 16 amino acids. Trimming removed 1 base from V and 5 bases from J, with 15 bases in between. CDR3 in DNA: TGTGCCAGCAGCTTAGGGCTAGCAAGAAAGGACAATGAGCAGTTCTTC. It encodes CASSLGLARKDNEQFF.

The CDR3 protein is CAWNPGGEKLFF. CDR3 coding DNA: TGTGCCTGGAATCCCGGCGGTGAAAAACTGTTTTTT. This rearrangement joins TRBV30 to TRBJ1-4; D is unresolved. The CDR3 is 12 amino acids. Germline V gene sequence: CDR1 GTSNPN, CDR2 SVGIG (reference sequence). V was shortened by 4 bases and J by 7 bases, with 10 bases between the two germline ends.

This chain connects TRBV19 to TRBJ1-5; D might be TRBD1 (6 bases). Per the germline V gene, CDR1 is LNHDA and CDR2 is SQIVND (reference sequence). Trimming left V 5 bases short and J 4 bases short, with 15 bases between. There are 15 residues in the CDR3. The CDR3 nucleotides are TGTGCCAGTAGTGAGGGGGATCGGGTGAATCAGCCCCAGCATTTT. This gives the protein CASSEGDRVNQPQHF.

There are a few counts of this clone. The chain carries TRBV28 and TRBJ2-2; 8 nucleotides match TRBD1. Germline CDR1 MDHEN, CDR2 SYDVKM. The CDR3 runs 15 residues. The V and J ends lost 5 bases and 3 bases, in that order; junction bases with no gene match: 5. As DNA, the CDR3 is TGTGCCAGCAGTGCCAAGGACAGGGACACCGGGGAGCTGTTTTTT. Its protein product is CASSAKDRDTGELFF.

V and J are TRBV11-2 and TRBJ2-7, with D possibly being TRBD1 (5 bases). The germline V gene encodes CDR1 SGHAT and CDR2 FQNNGV. This CDR3 contains 12 residues. V dropped 2 bases and J dropped 4 bases, with 6 bases sitting between them. The DNA for the CDR3 is TGTGCCAGCAGCTTACAGGGTTACGAGCAGTACTTC. This gives the protein CASSLQGYEQYF.

The chain joins TRBV6-5 to TRBJ2-7; TRBD1 might be the D (5 bases). Looked up from germline, CDR1 is MNHEY and CDR2 is SVGAGI. The CDR3 runs to 13 residues. V was pared by 6 bases and J by 5 bases, with 14 bases between. CDR3 nucleotide sequence: TGTGCCAGCAGATGGCAGGGCTCGAACGAGCAGTACTTC. This translates into CASRWQGSNEQYF.

This chain connects TRBV30 to TRBJ1-1; D unresolved. V gave up 1 base and J gave up 12 bases, with 15 bases separating them. Germline V lookup: CDR1 GTSNPN, CDR2 SVGIG (reference sequence). This CDR3 contains 12 residues. The CDR3 region is CAWSGDRSPTFF. CDR3 DNA sequence: TGTGCCTGGAGTGGAGATCGTTCCCCCACTTTCTTT.

V is TRBV19 and J is TRBJ1-6; 8 nucleotides line up with TRBD1. This CDR3 has 14 amino acids. V was clipped by 3 bases and J by 8 bases; unmatched bases: 3. Germline assignment: CDR1 LNHDA and CDR2 SQIVND (reference sequence). Here the CDR3 reads CASSIRGQDSPLHF. In nucleotides, the CDR3 is TGTGCCAGTAGTATCAGGGGGCAGGATTCACCCCTCCACTTT.

This clone has just one count. The chain combines TRBV6-2 or TRBV6-3 with TRBJ1-6, with unresolved D. V lost 5 bases, J lost 12 bases, and 11 bases lay in between. CDR1 MNHEY and CDR2 SVGEGT come from the germline V gene. There are 12 residues in the CDR3. CDR3 in DNA: TGTGCCAGCAGTGGGCCCTTAGGACCCCTCCACTTT. Translating it yields CASSGPLGPLHF.

V gene TRBV3-1 (or the pseudogene TRBV3-2) combines with J gene TRBJ2-7; 8 bases match TRBD1. Germline CDR1 and CDR2: LGHDT and YNNKEL (reference sequence). With 4 bases clipped from V and 0 bases from J, the junction kept 2 bases outside the gene matches. There are 14 residues in the CDR3. In DNA form, the CDR3 reads TGTGCCAGCAGCCCGGGACAGGCCTCCTACGAGCAGTACTTC. It encodes CASSPGQASYEQYF.

The chain uses TRBV24-1 and TRBJ2-1; 7 bases are shared with TRBD1. CDR3 size: 18 residues. Germline CDR1 reads KGHDR; CDR2 reads SFDVKD. V gave up 5 bases and J gave up 2 bases; unmatched junction bases: 14. CDR3 sequence reads: CATSGYHPRTGAYNEQFF. In DNA, the CDR3 is TGTGCCACCAGTGGCTACCACCCGCGGACAGGAGCCTACAATGAGCAGTTCTTC.

This clone is a singleton in its sample. CDR3 sequence reads: CASSPPPGQRDSPLHF. The CDR3 region has the DNA TGTGCCAGCAGCCCACCCCCGGGACAGAGGGATTCACCCCTCCACTTT. V and J are TRBV27 and TRBJ1-6, with 7 nucleotides matching TRBD1. The CDR3 loop spans 16 amino acids. The germline V gene encodes CDR1 MNHEY and CDR2 SMNVEV (reference sequence). The V segment lost 6 bases and the J segment 8 bases; nucleotides outside the gene matches: 13.

V usage is TRBV5-4 and J usage is TRBJ1-2; D uncertain. The CDR3 has 16 amino acids. V gave up 3 bases and J gave up 8 bases, with 23 bases separating them. The germline gives CDR1 SGHNT, CDR2 YYREEE (reference sequence). The CDR3 DNA is TGTGCCAGCAGCTATAGTCTAGTGGAGGGTTTAGAAGGCTACACCTTC. The encoded protein is CASSYSLVEGLEGYTF.

The rearrangement links TRBV3-1 (or the pseudogene TRBV3-2) to TRBJ2-5; 7 bases are a match to TRBD2. Trimming took 2 bases from V and 0 from J; bases not matched to a gene: 3. Per germline, CDR1 LGHDT and CDR2 YNNKEL (reference sequence). CDR3 size: 15 residues. Here the CDR3 reads CASSQTSAHQETQYF. The CDR3, as DNA: TGTGCCAGCAGCCAAACTAGCGCCCACCAAGAGACCCAGTACTTC.

J is TRBJ1-1 and V is TRBV19, with a weak D call TRBD1 (5 bases). This CDR3 spans 13 amino acids. Germline CDR1 and CDR2: LNHDA and SQIVND (reference sequence). V was clipped by 7 bases and J by 7 bases, with 16 bases between them. The CDR3 region is CASKRGRGFEAFF. The CDR3 DNA follows: TGTGCCAGTAAGAGAGGGAGGGGATTTGAAGCTTTCTTT.